These 16 T cell receptor beta chains came from one sample sequenced in a study of T cell clones after liver transplantation. The method was immunoSEQ multiplex PCR; TCRdb's version includes in-frame clones alone and lacks a portion of them. The repertoire holds around 70,000 clones, with around 92% as singletons. Sample: CD4+ T cells from blood, taken about 26 months after liver transplant. The source is a human patient who received a liver transplant. These T cells may partly come from the graft donor.

The J gene is TRBJ2-2, the V gene TRBV18, with 9 positions matching TRBD2. The junction had 2 bases not matched to a gene; V was cut back by 2 bases and J by 1 base. This CDR3 has 16 amino acids. Germline values: CDR1 KGHSH, CDR2 LQKENI. CDR3 residues: CASSPFSGRNTGELFF. The CDR3 region has the DNA TGTGCCAGCTCACCATTTAGCGGGAGGAACACCGGGGAGCTGTTTTTT.

This clone appeared a single time. This chain uses TRBV13 with TRBJ2-3; D is unresolved. V lost 5 bases to trimming and J lost 6 bases, with 6 bases between them. The CDR3 has 11 amino acids. Germline V gene sequence: CDR1 PRHDT, CDR2 FYEKMQ (reference sequence). Here the CDR3 reads CASSPRDTQYF. The CDR3 DNA sequence: TGTGCCAGCAGCCCCCGGGATACGCAGTATTTT.

In this sample, this clone turned up once. The chain links TRBV7-3 to TRBJ2-1; 11 bases agree with TRBD2. V lost 2 bases to trimming and J lost 4 bases; unmatched junction nucleotides: 1. The CDR3 is made up of 15 amino acids. Germline-derived CDR1 and CDR2 are SGHTA and FQGTGA. CDR3 sequence (DNA): TGTGCCAGCAGCTTAGGACTAGCGGGTTACAATGAGCAGTTCTTC. Translating it yields CASSLGLAGYNEQFF.

The V gene is TRBV19, the J gene TRBJ1-5; the D gene is possibly TRBD1 (5 bases). The CDR3 length is 14 residues. CDR1 LNHDA and CDR2 SQIVND come from the germline V gene (reference sequence). Trimming removed 2 bases from V and 3 bases from J, with 8 bases in between. CDR3 sequence (DNA): TGTGCCAGTAGTATACCGGGGGACAATCAGCCCCAGCATTTT. Its protein is CASSIPGDNQPQHF.

The chain joins TRBV30 to TRBJ1-5, with D tentatively TRBD1 (5 bases). Germline V CDR1 and CDR2: GTSNPN, SVGIG (reference sequence). With 1 base removed from V and 0 bases from J, the gap between germline ends came to 7 bases. The CDR3 is made up of 14 amino acids. The CDR3 here is CAWSGTPSNQPQHF. As DNA, the CDR3 is TGTGCCTGGAGTGGGACACCTAGCAATCAGCCCCAGCATTTT.

The chain carries TRBV7-3 and TRBJ2-5; D gene uncertain. The CDR3 extends over 14 amino acids. Trimming left V 5 bases short and J 0 bases short, with 10 bases between. Germline values: CDR1 SGHTA, CDR2 FQGTGA. CDR3 region: CASSTRRYQETQYF. The CDR3 DNA is TGTGCCAGCAGCACGCGACGGTACCAAGAGACCCAGTACTTC. The full variable domain, rest sourced from reference TRBV7-3 and TRBJ2-5, is GAGVSQTPSNKVTEKGKYVELRCDPISGHTALYWYRQSLGQGPEFLIYFQGTGAADDSGLPNDRFFAVRPEGSVSTLKIQRTERGDSAVYLCASSTRRYQETQYFGPGTRLLVL.

This chain uses TRBV5-6 with TRBJ2-2, with D possibly matching TRBD2 (6 bases). The V gene's germline CDR1 is SGHDT and CDR2 YYEEEE. The ends were cut back, 5 bases at V and 1 base at J, with 9 bases in the middle. The CDR3 consists of 14 residues. The CDR3 DNA is TGTGCCAGCAGTCTGACTAGGAACACCGGGGAGCTGTTTTTT. Translation: CASSLTRNTGELFF.

The V gene is TRBV28, the J gene TRBJ1-5; a weak D match, TRBD1 (5 bases). Germline CDR1 reads MDHEN; CDR2 reads SYDVKM. The CDR3 runs to 14 residues. V lost 5 bases to trimming and J lost 3 bases, with 11 bases between them. The CDR3 bases are TGTGCCAGCAGTCAACTGGGGACCAATCAGCCCCAGCATTTT. Translation: CASSQLGTNQPQHF.

The chain recombines TRBV27 with TRBJ1-5, with D maybe TRBD1 (6 bases). The germline gives CDR1 MNHEY, CDR2 SMNVEV (reference sequence). This CDR3 is built from 14 residues. V was shortened by 3 bases and J by 6 bases, with 12 bases between the two germline ends. CDR3: CASSFRGQGQPQHF. The CDR3 nucleotides read TGTGCCAGCAGTTTCCGGGGGCAGGGTCAGCCCCAGCATTTT.

The CDR3 sequence: CASGRQGTGEQYF. The CDR3 region has the DNA TGTGCCAGCGGGAGACAGGGGACGGGCGAGCAGTACTTC. The chain recombines TRBV6-5 with TRBJ2-7; 8 positions match TRBD1. CDR3 length equals 13 residues. J gave up 6 bases and V 8 bases, and 9 bases lay outside the gene matches. Germline CDR1 is MNHEY and CDR2 is SVGAGI.

The V gene is TRBV18, the J gene TRBJ1-4; TRBD1 is a possible D gene (5 bases). The V gene lost 3 bases and the J gene lost 7 bases, with 15 bases spanning the gap. Germline V gene lookup returns CDR1 KGHSH and CDR2 LQKENI. The CDR3 runs to 15 residues. The chain's CDR3 is CASSPDPGGSEKLFF. The CDR3 DNA follows: TGTGCCAGCTCACCGGATCCGGGGGGAAGTGAAAAACTGTTTTTT.

This chain joins TRBV27 and TRBJ2-1, with 7 bases that match TRBD2. Trimming removed 5 bases from V and 4 bases from J; junction bases left unmatched: 11. This CDR3 is 16 amino acids long. Germline loops: CDR1 MNHEY, CDR2 SMNVEV (reference sequence). CDR3 loop: CASSTRGSGLYNEQFF. CDR3 coding DNA: TGTGCCAGCAGTACCCGGGGTAGCGGGCTTTACAATGAGCAGTTCTTC.

The chain carries TRBV28 and TRBJ2-7; D is possibly TRBD1 (6 bases). With 9 bases removed from V and 1 base from J, the gap between germline ends came to 19 bases. Germline CDR1 reads MDHEN; CDR2 reads SYDVKM. The CDR3 has 15 amino acids. The CDR3 nucleotides read TGTGCCAGTCAGTCCCCAGGGGCGACTTCCTACGAGCAGTACTTC. Amino acid sequence: CASQSPGATSYEQYF. The full variable domain, rest sourced from reference TRBV28 and TRBJ2-7, is DVKVTQSSRYLVKRTGEKVFLECVQDMDHENMFWYRQDPGLGLRLIYFSYDVKMKEKGDIPEGYSVSREKKERFSLILESASTNQTSMYLCASQSPGATSYEQYFGPGTRLTVT.

This clone was recorded a few times. The chain links TRBV5-1 to TRBJ2-7, with D perhaps matching TRBD2 (5 bases). The CDR3 length is 13 residues. Germline V gene sequence: CDR1 SGHRS, CDR2 YFSETQ. Trimming shortened V by 0 bases and J by 4 bases, and 8 bases separated the two germline ends. CDR3 sequence (DNA): TGCGCCAGCAGCTTGGCCCTAGCTTACGAGCAGTACTTC. It is translated as CASSLALAYEQYF.

The chain is built from TRBV5-1 and TRBJ2-5; perhaps TRBD2 as D (5 bases). The CDR3 length is 13 residues. V dropped 4 bases and J dropped 4 bases, with 11 bases sitting between them. CDR1 and CDR2 from the germline V gene are SGHRS and YFSETQ. CDR3 loop: CASSPAGPETQYF. The CDR3 DNA reads as TGCGCCAGCAGCCCTGCGGGTCCAGAGACCCAGTACTTC.

Only one count was recorded for this clone. V and J are TRBV7-2 and TRBJ1-3; tentatively, D is TRBD1 (5 bases). Per germline, CDR1 SGHTA and CDR2 FQGNSA. This CDR3 has 18 amino acids. V dropped 4 bases and J dropped 0 bases, with 19 bases sitting between them. As DNA, the CDR3 is TGTGCCAGCAGCTCGAGAAAGCCAGGGCTTTACTCTGGAAACACCATATATTTT. Translating it yields CASSSRKPGLYSGNTIYF.